This TCR beta chain emerged from a study of blood T cell repertoires in COVID-19. Germline assignment: CDR1 SGHTA and CDR2 FQGNSA. This CDR3 spans 14 amino acids. V lost 5 bases to trimming and J lost 3 bases, with 8 bases between them. Produced via immunoSEQ multiplex PCR; TCRdb's table is partial and in-frame only. In the table there are about 54,000 clones, 90% of which are singletons. V is TRBV7-2 and J is TRBJ1-6, with no clear D. The receptor comes from a woman between 40 and 55 years old with active COVID-19. The specimen sequenced was peripheral blood. The CDR3 sequence is CASSDDNYNSPLHF. CDR3 DNA sequence: TGTGCCAGCAGCGATGACAACTATAATTCACCCCTCCACTTT.